Following are 29 T cell receptor beta chains from one sample sequenced in a study of human T cells and chemical hapten exposure. Time point given: patch test 1, 2 weeks after DPC sensitization. Treatment: therapeutic diphenylcyclopropenone sensitization with weekly scalp DPC. Each CDR3 protein gets one entry after TCRdb re-called the RACE reads with MiXCR. The sample has about 69,000 distinct CDR3 sequences, about 31% seen once. The sequences come from whole blood, collected in connection with sensitization to the hapten diphenylcyclopropenone (DPC). The receptor set was obtained from a man aged 35 to 55 with alopecia areata. Some clones in this sample may be carry-over from other donors' samples.

The rearrangement links TRBV2 to TRBJ1-1; D ambiguous. This CDR3 comprises 10 residues. The V end lost 1 base, the J end lost 12 bases, and 6 bases lay between the germline ends. CDR1 and CDR2 from the germline V gene are SNHLY and FYNNEI. CDR3 in DNA: TGTGCCAGCAGTGAAGGGTGGCCTTTCTTT. Translated, it gives CASSEGWPFF.

The chain links TRBV28 to TRBJ2-1, with D tentatively TRBD1 (6 bases). This CDR3 contains 17 residues. Germline CDR1 is MDHEN and CDR2 is SYDVKM. With 3 bases removed from V and 4 bases from J, the gap between germline ends came to 19 bases. The CDR3 protein is CASSLPPDRLRYNEQFF. The CDR3 region has the DNA TGTGCCAGCAGTTTGCCCCCAGACAGGTTGAGGTACAATGAGCAGTTCTTC.

This clonotype showed up just a few times. The J gene is TRBJ2-3, the V gene TRBV12-3 or TRBV12-4; TRBD2 matches 10 bases. J gave up 1 base and V 6 bases, and 4 bases lay outside the gene matches. The CDR3 loop spans 15 amino acids. As DNA, the CDR3 is TGTGCCAGCAGACCCAGCGGGAGGGGCACAGATACGCAGTATTTT. This sequence encodes CASRPSGRGTDTQYF.

The chain recombines TRBV6-1 with TRBJ2-2, with D possibly matching TRBD1 (5 bases). Trimming took off 6 bases at V and 6 bases at J, with 11 bases between the two ends. The CDR3 is 13 amino acids. In germline, CDR1 is MNHNS, CDR2 SASEGT. The chain's CDR3 is CASRGPAAGELFF. CDR3 bases: TGTGCCAGCAGGGGGCCCGCCGCCGGGGAGCTGTTTTTT.

The genes are TRBV28 and TRBJ1-2, with D unresolved. The germline gives CDR1 MDHEN, CDR2 SYDVKM. The CDR3 spans 13 residues. Trimming took 8 bases from V and 6 from J, leaving 16 bases between them. The DNA for the CDR3 is TGTGCCAGCCGGACTGCTACTATGGATGGCTACACCTTC. Its translation: CASRTATMDGYTF.

This clonotype was recorded a few times. The rearrangement joins TRBV5-1 to TRBJ2-5, with 10 positions matching TRBD2. Germline CDR1 reads SGHRS; CDR2 reads YFSETQ. V was clipped by 0 bases and J by 6 bases; unmatched bases: 11. The CDR3 has 17 residues. The chain's CDR3 is CASSLERASGSAKTQYF. The CDR3 region has the DNA TGCGCCAGCAGCTTGGAAAGGGCTAGCGGGAGCGCGAAGACCCAGTACTTC.

This chain uses TRBV20-1 with TRBJ2-3; 7 bases agree with TRBD2. CDR1 DFQATT and CDR2 SNEGSKA come from the germline V gene (reference sequence). The CDR3 totals 15 residues. V was clipped by 6 bases and J by 1 base; unmatched bases: 10. DNA of the CDR3: TGCAGTGCCGCTTCTAGCGGATTAGGCACAGATACGCAGTATTTT. Its protein is CSAASSGLGTDTQYF.

This clonotype came up a few times. The chain links TRBV6-5 to TRBJ1-2; D not certain. Germline CDR1 MNHEY, CDR2 SVGAGI. This CDR3 has 16 residues. Deletions cut 3 bases from V and 6 bases from J, with 20 bases between. CDR3 loop: CASSYSPPPPDHGYTF. The DNA for the CDR3 is TGTGCCAGCAGTTATTCACCTCCCCCGCCTGACCATGGCTACACCTTC.

The chain is built from TRBV7-9 and TRBJ2-1, with D perhaps matching TRBD2 (5 bases). The V end was cut by 5 bases, the J end by 6 bases, with 11 bases between. Per germline, CDR1 SEHNR and CDR2 FQNEAQ (reference sequence). The CDR3 is made up of 13 amino acids. CDR3 amino acids: CASSPQSGNEQFF. The CDR3 DNA sequence: TGTGCCAGCAGCCCACAAAGCGGCAATGAGCAGTTCTTC.

V and J are TRBV12-3 or TRBV12-4 and TRBJ1-5; possible D gene TRBD1, 5 bases. The V end was cut by 6 bases, the J end by 2 bases, with 8 bases between. The CDR3 has 13 amino acids. The CDR3 DNA sequence: TGTGCCAGCAGGCCGGGGGGCAATCAGCCCCAGCATTTT. Translating it yields CASRPGGNQPQHF.

The V call is TRBV12-3 or TRBV12-4, the J call TRBJ2-5, with 10 bases aligning to TRBD1. This CDR3 region has 15 residues. Trimming cost V 3 bases and J 3 bases; bases outside gene matches: 4. As DNA, the CDR3 is TGTGCCAGCAGTTTTTTCGGGACAGGGGAAGAGACCCAGTACTTC. Translated: CASSFFGTGEETQYF.

The chain couples TRBV12-3 or TRBV12-4 to TRBJ1-6, with D tentatively TRBD1 (5 bases). The CDR3 extends over 14 amino acids. Trimming stripped 2 bases from V and 8 bases from J, with 10 bases between. The CDR3 sequence: CASSLPIRDSPLHF. CDR3 nucleotides: TGTGCCAGCAGTTTACCGATCAGGGATTCACCCCTCCACTTT.

The rearrangement joins TRBV4-3 to TRBJ2-3; maybe TRBD2 (6 bases). Germline values: CDR1 LGHNA, CDR2 YSLEER. Trimming removed 4 bases from V and 0 bases from J, with 11 bases in between. The CDR3 contains 15 residues. The DNA for the CDR3 is TGCGCCAGCAGCCTTGGGACTCTAAGCACAGATACGCAGTATTTT. Its translation: CASSLGTLSTDTQYF.

As regards this clonotype: This could be a read error, since a much larger clone is one nucleotide away. The chain employs TRBV18 and TRBJ1-5; 8 positions match TRBD1. In germline, CDR1 is KGHSH, CDR2 LQKENI. The length of the CDR3 is 14 residues. V was pared by 3 bases and J by 3 bases, with 1 base of the junction left unmatched. The DNA for the CDR3 is TGTGCCAGCTCACCGACAGGGGACAATCAGCCCCAGCATTTT. Protein product: CASSPTGDNQPQHF.

V and J are TRBV4-2 and TRBJ2-1; TRBD2 matches at 8 bases. This CDR3 has 17 residues. Germline CDR1 LGHNA, CDR2 YNFKEQ. J was trimmed by 2 bases and V by 0 bases; bases with no gene match: 6. CDR3 loop: CASSQDGSGRAYNEQFF. The CDR3 DNA is TGTGCCAGCAGCCAAGACGGGTCCGGGAGGGCCTACAATGAGCAGTTCTTC.

This clonotype turned up a few times. V is TRBV9 and J is TRBJ1-6; D possibly corresponds to TRBD1 (5 bases). Germline-derived CDR1 and CDR2 are SGDLS and YYNGEE. V gave up 6 bases and J gave up 0 bases, with 7 bases separating them. The CDR3 has 14 amino acids. The DNA for the CDR3 is TGTGCCAGCACCCAGGGCTCCTATAATTCACCCCTCCACTTT. It yields the protein CASTQGSYNSPLHF.

A few counts support this clonotype. The chain joins TRBV4-3 to TRBJ2-3; no clear D gene. V lost 0 bases and J 2 bases, leaving 15 bases between the germline ends. The CDR3 is 17 amino acids. The germline gives CDR1 LGHNA, CDR2 YSLEER. The CDR3 nucleotides are TGCGCCAGCAGCCAAGATCGCTTAAGCAGAGACACAGATACGCAGTATTTT. This gives the protein CASSQDRLSRDTDTQYF.

The V call is TRBV27, the J call TRBJ2-1, with 11 bases fitting TRBD2. CDR1 is MNHEY and CDR2 is SMNVEV in the germline V gene (reference sequence). CDR3 length: 15 residues. The V and J ends lost 5 bases and 9 bases, in that order; junction bases with no gene match: 9. DNA for the CDR3: TGTGCCAGCAGTCCCCTGGTAGCGGGAGGGTTTGAGCAGTTCTTC. Amino acids: CASSPLVAGGFEQFF.

The chain is built from TRBV12-3 or TRBV12-4 and TRBJ2-2; 9 nucleotides align to TRBD2. Trimming cost V 2 bases and J 4 bases; bases outside gene matches: 5. This CDR3 has 16 residues. CDR3 sequence (DNA): TGTGCCAGCAGTTTAAGGGCGGGAGGGGTCACCGGGGAGCTGTTTTTT. Translated: CASSLRAGGVTGELFF.

The rearrangement links TRBV4-2 to TRBJ2-1; D assignment may be TRBD1 or TRBD2 (6 bases each). The CDR3 runs to 14 residues. Germline loops: CDR1 LGHNA, CDR2 YNFKEQ. Between the trimmed V and J ends, which lost 6 bases and 5 bases, there was a span of 14 bases. DNA for the CDR3: TGTGCCAGCAGGGGGGGTCAGGGGAACAATGAGCAGTTCTTC. Protein: CASRGGQGNNEQFF.

This clonotype has more than one count but fewer than ten. The chain joins TRBV11-2 to TRBJ2-5; weak D call: TRBD2 (7 bases). The CDR3 sequence is 16 residues long. Trimming pared 7 bases from V and 0 bases from J, leaving 18 bases between. Germline lookup yields CDR1 SGHAT and CDR2 FQNNGV. The CDR3 loop reads CASTVRGTLYQETQYF. The CDR3 DNA sequence: TGTGCCAGCACCGTGCGGGGGACACTGTACCAAGAGACCCAGTACTTC.

This sequence joins TRBV12-3 or TRBV12-4 and TRBJ2-7; 7 bases fit TRBD1. V gave up 8 bases and J gave up 3 bases; unmatched junction bases: 7. This CDR3 spans 13 amino acids. The CDR3 sequence is CASGEAGGYEQYF. The CDR3 DNA sequence: TGTGCCAGCGGTGAGGCAGGGGGCTACGAGCAGTACTTC.

The rearrangement uses TRBV10-3 and TRBJ2-4; TRBD1 matches 8 bases. The CDR3 runs to 16 residues. From germline, CDR1 is ENHRY and CDR2 SYGVKD. Trimming at V came to 2 bases and at J to 3 bases, leaving 6 bases not matched to a gene. Here the CDR3 reads CAISEGTGLVKNIQYF. In DNA form, the CDR3 reads TGTGCCATCAGTGAGGGGACAGGTCTAGTCAAAAACATTCAGTACTTC.

The table lists this clonotype with a few counts. The genes are TRBV9 and TRBJ2-3; no clear D. V was clipped by 3 bases and J by 4 bases, with 18 bases between them. The CDR3 consists of 16 residues. The V gene's germline CDR1 is SGDLS and CDR2 YYNGEE. Here the CDR3 reads CASSARWQSAPDTQYF. In DNA, the CDR3 is TGTGCCAGCAGCGCCAGGTGGCAGTCGGCGCCAGATACGCAGTATTTT.

The chain links TRBV12-3 or TRBV12-4 to TRBJ2-1; 8 bases line up with TRBD1. Unmatched junction bases numbered 10, after V lost 6 bases and J lost 6 bases. The CDR3 runs 15 residues. The CDR3 here is CASRGQATPGNEQFF. In nucleotides, the CDR3 is TGTGCCAGCAGGGGACAGGCCACCCCCGGCAATGAGCAGTTCTTC.

This chain links TRBV27 with TRBJ2-3; 9 bases are shared with TRBD1. This CDR3 spans 17 amino acids. Germline trimming cut 3 bases from V and 7 bases from J; bases unmatched to any gene: 14. Per the germline V gene, CDR1 is MNHEY and CDR2 is SMNVEV (reference sequence). The CDR3 is CASSFYRGTGLTYTQYF. The CDR3 DNA follows: TGTGCCAGCAGTTTCTACCGGGGGACAGGGTTGACGTATACGCAGTATTTT.

The genes are TRBV7-9 and TRBJ2-7; D may be TRBD2 (6 bases). The germline V and J ends were trimmed by 8 bases and 0 bases, with 14 bases remaining between them. CDR3 length equals 14 residues. Germline V lookup: CDR1 SEHNR, CDR2 FQNEAQ (reference sequence). CDR3 coding DNA: TGTGCCAGCGGAGGGACCTTAAGCTCCTACGAGCAGTACTTC. Its protein is CASGGTLSSYEQYF.

This clonotype was observed a few times. This chain joins TRBV28 and TRBJ2-7; unclear D gene. Looked up from germline, CDR1 is MDHEN and CDR2 is SYDVKM. This CDR3 has 13 residues. V lost 5 bases and J lost 2, with 10 bases in between. This CDR3 is CASSLTLAYEQYF. The DNA for the CDR3 is TGTGCCAGCAGTCTGACTCTAGCCTACGAGCAGTACTTC.

The chain carries TRBV20-1 and TRBJ2-1; TRBD2 matches at 12 bases. With 3 bases clipped from V and 3 bases from J, the junction kept 9 bases outside the gene matches. This CDR3 comprises 17 residues. Germline V gene lookup returns CDR1 DFQATT and CDR2 SNEGSKA (reference sequence). CDR3 in DNA: TGCAGTGCTAGGGGGTCTAGCGGGAGGGCCCTCTACAATGAGCAGTTCTTC. Translated: CSARGSSGRALYNEQFF.